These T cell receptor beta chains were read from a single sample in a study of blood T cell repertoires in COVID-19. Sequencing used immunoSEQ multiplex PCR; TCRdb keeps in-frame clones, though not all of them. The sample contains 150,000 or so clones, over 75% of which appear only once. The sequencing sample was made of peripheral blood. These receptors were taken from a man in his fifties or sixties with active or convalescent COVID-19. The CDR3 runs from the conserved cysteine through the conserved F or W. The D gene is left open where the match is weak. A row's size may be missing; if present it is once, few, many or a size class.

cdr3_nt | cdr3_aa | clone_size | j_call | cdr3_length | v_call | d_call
TGCGCCAGCAGCTTGACCGGGACTAGCGGTAGCACAGATACGCAGTATTTT | CASSLTGTSGSTDTQYF | . | TRBJ2-3 | 17 | TRBV5-1 | TRBD2
TGTGCCAGCACACCCGGGCGGGACAGGGGCGTTAACTATGGCTACACCTTC | CASTPGRDRGVNYGYTF | . | TRBJ1-2 | 17 | TRBV27 | TRBD1
TGTGCCAGCAGCGTAGTAGCAAGCGGTGGCTCCTACGAGCAGTACTTC | CASSVVASGGSYEQYF | . | TRBJ2-7 | 16 | TRBV9 | .
TGTGCCAGCAGCTCAGGGTCGGACGGGGACAGGGGGTTCTACGAGCAGTACTTC | CASSSGSDGDRGFYEQYF | . | TRBJ2-7 | 18 | TRBV5-4 | TRBD1
TGCGCCAGCAGCTCTCTAGCGGGGGGACAGGAGACCCAGTACTTC | CASSSLAGGQETQYF | . | TRBJ2-5 | 15 | TRBV5-1 | TRBD2
TGCAGCGTCTTAGACCTCAGGGAAGAAGACACTGAAGCTTTCTTT | CSVLDLREEDTEAFF | . | TRBJ1-1 | 15 | TRBV29-1 | .
TGTGCCACCGGTTTTGCAGGCTCCTACGAGCAGTACTTC | CATGFAGSYEQYF | . | TRBJ2-7 | 13 | TRBV6-5 | .
TGTGCCAGCAGGAGTGACATGAACACTGAAGCTTTCTTT | CASRSDMNTEAFF | . | TRBJ1-1 | 13 | TRBV2 | .
TGTGCCACCAGCAGAGACAGGGGTAATGAAAAACTGTTTTTT | CATSRDRGNEKLFF | . | TRBJ1-4 | 14 | TRBV15 | .
TGCGCCAGCAGCTTGAAGTTGACCGGGACAGGCCGCAACACTGAAGCTTTCTTT | CASSLKLTGTGRNTEAFF | few | TRBJ1-1 | 18 | TRBV5-1 | TRBD1
TGTGCCAGTAGTACGACGGGACAGGGGTTCTACAATGAGCAGTTCTTC | CASSTTGQGFYNEQFF | . | TRBJ2-1 | 16 | TRBV19 | TRBD1
TGTGCCAGTAACCGGGACAGCAATAATTCACCCCTCCACTTT | CASNRDSNNSPLHF | . | TRBJ1-6 | 14 | TRBV7-9 | TRBD1
TGCGCCAGCAGCTTGACCAGGGGGAGCTCTGGGGCCAACGTCCTGACTTTC | CASSLTRGSSGANVLTF | once | TRBJ2-6 | 17 | TRBV5-1 | TRBD1
TGTGCCAGTACCCCCAGGGCTGGACAGGGTGAAGGAACCGGGGCCAACGTCCTGACTTTC | CASTPRAGQGEGTGANVLTF | . | TRBJ2-6 | 20 | TRBV19 | TRBD1
TGTGCCAGCAGCTTAGATGGCGGAAACACAGATACGCAGTATTTT | CASSLDGGNTDTQYF | . | TRBJ2-3 | 15 | TRBV11-3 | .
TGCAGCGCCCTGGGACAGGGGTTAAAGACCCAGTACTTC | CSALGQGLKTQYF | . | TRBJ2-5 | 13 | TRBV29-1 | TRBD1
TGTGCCAGCAGCTGGGGACAAGCCTACGAGCAGTACTTC | CASSWGQAYEQYF | . | TRBJ2-7 | 13 | TRBV7-2 | .
TGTGCCATCAGTGACCTGGGGCTGGGGACAGGGGGCGACTATGGCTACACCTTC | CAISDLGLGTGGDYGYTF | . | TRBJ1-2 | 18 | TRBV10-3 | TRBD1
TGTGCCAGCAGTGATTCCTATAGCAATCAGCCCCAGCATTTT | CASSDSYSNQPQHF | few | TRBJ1-5 | 14 | TRBV2 | .
TGTGCCAGCAGCGTTGGGACAGGGAGAGGCTATGGCTACACCTTC | CASSVGTGRGYGYTF | . | TRBJ1-2 | 15 | TRBV2 | TRBD1
TGTGCCAGCAGCTCACTAGCGGGAGCCTTATACAATGAGCAGTTCTTC | CASSSLAGALYNEQFF | once | TRBJ2-1 | 16 | TRBV3-1/TRBV3-2 | TRBD2
TGTGCCAGCAGCTTTCGCCCAGGGATTAACACTGAAGCTTTCTTT | CASSFRPGINTEAFF | . | TRBJ1-1 | 15 | TRBV5-6 | .
TGTGCCAGTGAAACCACAGCCGTAGGAAACTATGGCTACACCTTC | CASETTAVGNYGYTF | few | TRBJ1-2 | 15 | TRBV19 | .
TGTGCCAGCAGTCGACTAGCGGGGAGCACAGATACGCAGTATTTT | CASSRLAGSTDTQYF | . | TRBJ2-3 | 15 | TRBV3-1/TRBV3-2 | TRBD2
TGTGCCATCACACGGGGGGCGGGGGCCCAAGAGACCCAGTACTTC | CAITRGAGAQETQYF | . | TRBJ2-5 | 15 | TRBV10-3 | .
TGTGCCAGCACCCCAAGCGGGGAGGTAATCCTCCACTTT | CASTPSGEVILHF | . | TRBJ1-6 | 13 | TRBV6-5 | .
TGTGCCAGCGGGCGGGTTAGGGCGTCGGGCAATCAGCCCCAGCATTTT | CASGRVRASGNQPQHF | . | TRBJ1-5 | 16 | TRBV19 | .
TGTGCCAGCAGTTACGTCCAGGCACTTGCCAATTCACCCCTCCACTTT | CASSYVQALANSPLHF | . | TRBJ1-6 | 16 | TRBV6-5 | .
TGTGCCAGCAGCTTAGCGCCAGCGTGGCCCGAGCAGTTCTTC | CASSLAPAWPEQFF | many | TRBJ2-1 | 14 | TRBV11-1 | .
TGTGCCAGCAGCTTCGGGACAGTAAATGAAAAACTGTTTTTT | CASSFGTVNEKLFF | . | TRBJ1-4 | 14 | TRBV5-5 | TRBD1
TGTGCCAGCAGCCCACAGGGGTCTGGAACAGATACGCAGTATTTT | CASSPQGSGTDTQYF | few | TRBJ2-3 | 15 | TRBV7-3 | TRBD1
TGTGCCAGCAGGCAACAGGGGTCCTATGGCTACACCTTC | CASRQQGSYGYTF | . | TRBJ1-2 | 13 | TRBV28 | TRBD1
TGCGCCAGCAGCTTGGCCCAGGGAGGGACTGAAGCTTTCTTT | CASSLAQGGTEAFF | . | TRBJ1-1 | 14 | TRBV5-1 | .
TGCAGCGTTCGGCAGGGCAATCAGCCCCAGCATTTT | CSVRQGNQPQHF | few | TRBJ1-5 | 12 | TRBV29-1 | .
TGTGCCAGCAGTGAAGGGCCATACACTGAAGCTTTCTTT | CASSEGPYTEAFF | . | TRBJ1-1 | 13 | TRBV6-1 | .
TGCGCCAGCAGCTCCCGGACAGGCCGGCGAGGGGACACTGAAGCTTTCTTT | CASSSRTGRRGDTEAFF | once | TRBJ1-1 | 17 | TRBV5-1 | TRBD1